In this sample, the clone carrying this T cell receptor beta chain turned up a few times. Its antigen remains unknown. The PCR had 60 Vbeta and 13 Jbeta primers. Generated by immunoSEQ multiplex PCR, the TCRdb table keeps only in-frame clones and is missing some. The sample holds about 150,000 clones, roughly 84% seen once. This entry comes from a study of cytomegalovirus exposure and HLA in healthy donors. V shed 5 bases, J shed 7 bases, and the junction held 7 bases outside the gene matches. Germline-derived CDR1 and CDR2 are SGHTA and FQGTGA. This CDR3 is built from 13 residues. Whole-study findings and limits: What was likely a sequencing artifact was a cluster of highly shared sequence variants. Researchers catalogued about 160 TCR beta chains as cytomegalovirus-associated. Earlier analysis found most TCR beta V segments productive about 87% or about 30% of the time. With DRB1 most and HLA-C fewest, TCR association rates differed between HLA loci in a later analysis.

The chain uses TRBV7-3 and TRBJ2-5; TRBD2 matches 7 bases. Source material: PBMCs. The TCR originated in a man in his fifties in good health and CMV-seropositive. DNA for the CDR3: TGTGCCAGCAGCGCCGCTGGCGGGGGGACCCAGTACTTC. Its translation is CASSAAGGGTQYF. Based on the CDR3 plus reference TRBV7-3 and TRBJ2-5, the full variable domain is GAGVSQTPSNKVTEKGKYVELRCDPISGHTALYWYRQSLGQGPEFLIYFQGTGAADDSGLPNDRFFAVRPEGSVSTLKIQRTERGDSAVYLCASSAAGGGTQYFGPGTRLLVL.